The 23 T cell receptor beta chains reported below all come from one sample, sequenced in a study of T-cell reconstitution after alpha-beta-depleted transplantation in children. Unique molecular identifiers were used in preparing the TCRbeta library. TCRdb reprocessed the PCR reads with MiXCR, giving one entry per CDR3 protein. The sample consists of 500,000 to 650,000 distinct CDR3 sequences, roughly an eighth of them appearing once. This specimen was PBMCs, mostly from graft donor cells, taken 180 days after TCRalphabeta/CD19-depleted stem cell transplant. Every receptor here comes from a female patient aged 2-10 years who had a stem cell transplant for aplastic anemia, so the T cells may come from the graft donor.

The rearrangement joins TRBV29-1 to TRBJ2-1; no clear D. The CDR3 contains 10 residues. V shed 5 bases and J shed 5 bases, with 4 bases lying between them. Germline CDR1 and CDR2: SQVTM and ANQGSEA. The CDR3 region is CSVRDNEQFF. The CDR3 DNA follows: TGCAGCGTTCGGGACAATGAGCAGTTCTTC.

The chain couples TRBV5-1 to TRBJ2-2, with D hard to call. CDR1 and CDR2 from the germline V gene are SGHRS and YFSETQ. The germline V and J ends were trimmed by 0 bases and 7 bases, with 7 bases remaining between them. The CDR3 has 13 amino acids. CDR3 nucleotide sequence: TGCGCCAGCAGCTTGGAATTAGGCGGGGAGCTGTTTTTT. Its protein product is CASSLELGGELFF.

In this sample, this clonotype turned up a few times. This chain links TRBV5-1 with TRBJ2-5, with D perhaps given as TRBD1 or TRBD2 (7 bases each). V was cut by 5 bases and J by 3 bases, with 11 bases left in between. Looked up from germline, CDR1 is SGHRS and CDR2 is YFSETQ. The CDR3 consists of 13 residues. CDR3 in amino acids: CASRTGREETQYF. Here the CDR3 DNA reads TGCGCCAGCAGGACAGGGAGGGAAGAGACCCAGTACTTC.

The genes are TRBV6-1 and TRBJ2-1; 12 bases line up with TRBD2. Germline loops: CDR1 MNHNS, CDR2 SASEGT. The CDR3 contains 16 residues. The ends lost 6 bases at V and 3 bases at J; junction bases unmatched: 6. In DNA, the CDR3 is TGTGCCAGCAGCAGACTAGCGGGAGCATACTACAATGAGCAGTTCTTC. Translation gives CASSRLAGAYYNEQFF.

The chain recombines TRBV28 with TRBJ1-2, with D hard to call. Per germline, CDR1 MDHEN and CDR2 SYDVKM. With 6 bases removed from V and 8 bases from J, the gap between germline ends came to 10 bases. CDR3 size: 11 residues. CDR3 sequence reads: CASSHRSGYTF. CDR3 DNA: TGTGCCAGCAGCCACCGATCGGGCTACACCTTC.

The CDR3 nucleotides read TGTGCCAGCAGCTTAGGTCAGGGGACATCCGAGCAGTACTTC. Residues: CASSLGQGTSEQYF. The V gene is TRBV11-2, the J gene TRBJ2-7, with D tentatively TRBD1 (6 bases). Germline-derived CDR1 and CDR2 are SGHAT and FQNNGV. This CDR3 is built from 14 residues. The V and J ends lost 1 base and 6 bases respectively, with 13 bases between them.

V and J are TRBV28 and TRBJ1-2; D is unresolved. This CDR3 spans 14 amino acids. CDR1 is MDHEN, CDR2 SYDVKM, per germline. With 5 bases removed from V and 5 bases from J, the gap between germline ends came to 15 bases. CDR3 amino acids: CASSTPYDSYGYTF. CDR3 in DNA: TGTGCCAGCAGTACACCCTATGATTCATATGGCTACACCTTC.

The V gene is TRBV4-3, the J gene TRBJ1-4; 9 bases agree with TRBD1. This CDR3 has 15 residues. V shed 6 bases and J 8 bases; nucleotides not matched to a gene: 10. Germline assignment: CDR1 LGHNA and CDR2 YSLEER. CDR3 sequence (DNA): TGCGCCAGCAGTTACGCTGGGGACAGGGACGAAAAACTGTTTTTT. Its translation is CASSYAGDRDEKLFF.

This clonotype was seen a few times. This chain joins TRBV2 and TRBJ2-2; 7 bases map to TRBD1. This CDR3 comprises 14 residues. Looked up from germline, CDR1 is SNHLY and CDR2 is FYNNEI. J gave up 4 bases and V 11 bases, and 10 bases lay outside the gene matches. The CDR3 reads CADRQGLGTGELFF. CDR3 nucleotides: TGTGCCGACCGACAGGGTCTAGGCACCGGGGAGCTGTTTTTT.

The table lists this clonotype with a few counts. The rearrangement uses TRBV29-1 and TRBJ2-3; D is perhaps TRBD2 (6 bases). This CDR3 has 13 amino acids. Trimming took off 6 bases at V and 2 bases at J, with 12 bases between the two ends. Germline V lookup: CDR1 SQVTM, CDR2 ANQGSEA. CDR3 amino acids: CSVTSGLTDTQYF. The CDR3 DNA follows: TGCAGCGTCACCTCGGGACTCACAGATACGCAGTATTTT.

This clonotype was seen only a few times. The rearrangement uses TRBV12-3 or TRBV12-4 and TRBJ2-2; 9 bases align to TRBD2. CDR3 size: 15 residues. V was clipped by 6 bases and J by 1 base; unmatched bases: 3. CDR3 nucleotides: TGTGCCAGCAGCACTAGCGGGCTGAACACCGGGGAGCTGTTTTTT. Its translation: CASSTSGLNTGELFF.

This clonotype was detected a few times. One end of the junction varies from germline; a read error may be responsible. For the CDR3, the DNA is TGCAGCGTTGGAGCGGGAGGGGACTACACTGAGCAGTTCTTC. Translated: CSVGAGGDYTEQFF. The chain combines TRBV29-1 with TRBJ2-1, with TRBD2 identical over 10 bases. The CDR3 extends over 14 amino acids. Germline V CDR1 and CDR2: SQVTM, ANQGSEA.

The chain uses TRBV6-5 and TRBJ2-5, with D perhaps matching TRBD1 or TRBD2 (5 bases each). The CDR3 totals 15 residues. V was cut by 0 bases and J by 5 bases, with 13 bases left in between. The germline V gene has CDR1 MNHEY and CDR2 SVGAGI. For the CDR3, the DNA is TGTGCCAGCAGTTACTCGAGGGGCCCGAGGGAGACCCAGTACTTC. Residues: CASSYSRGPRETQYF.

This clonotype occurred a few times. The rearrangement links TRBV21-1 to TRBJ2-1; the table gives TRBD1 as D, unverified against the DNA. TRBV21-1 is flagged as a pseudogene. The CDR3 has 16 residues. The CDR3 region has the DNA TGTGCCAGCAGCAATTGGGACAGGGGGCTTATGGATGAGCAGTTCTTC. Encoded protein: CASSNWDRGLMDEQFF.

The chain recombines TRBV7-9 with TRBJ2-6, with D perhaps TRBD1 or TRBD2 (5 bases each). The germline CDR1 and CDR2 sequences are SEHNR and FQNEAQ (reference sequence). Deletions cut 9 bases from V and 0 bases from J, with 12 bases between. The CDR3 is made up of 15 amino acids. CDR3 residues: CASGDGVSGANVLTF. Written as DNA, the CDR3 is TGTGCCAGTGGGGACGGCGTCTCTGGGGCCAACGTCCTGACTTTC.

This clonotype was detected a few times. The chain joins TRBV29-1 to TRBJ2-7; D possibly corresponds to TRBD2 (6 bases). This CDR3 comprises 14 residues. Germline assignment: CDR1 SQVTM and CDR2 ANQGSEA. Between the trimmed V and J ends, which lost 4 bases and 0 bases, there was a span of 13 bases. The CDR3 DNA follows: TGCAGCGTTGGGATTGTAGCGGTCTCCTACGAGCAGTACTTC. Protein: CSVGIVAVSYEQYF.

This clonotype was picked up many times. The V call is TRBV15, the J call TRBJ1-1; 12 positions match TRBD1. After removal of 8 bases from V and 5 bases from J, the junction contained 6 bases not matched to a gene. The CDR3 extends over 14 amino acids. Germline CDR1 reads LNHNV; CDR2 reads YYDKDF (reference sequence). CDR3 in amino acids: CATSGTGGETEAFF. The CDR3 bases are TGTGCCACCTCCGGGACAGGGGGCGAGACTGAAGCTTTCTTT.

The genes are TRBV29-1 and TRBJ1-2, with no clear D. CDR1 and CDR2 (germline): SQVTM, ANQGSEA. With 6 bases removed from V and 0 bases from J, the gap between germline ends came to 11 bases. The length of the CDR3 is 13 residues. CDR3 protein: CSVWNEANYGYTF. DNA of the CDR3: TGCAGCGTCTGGAACGAGGCTAACTATGGCTACACCTTC.

This clonotype was detected only a few times. The chain is built from TRBV10-3 and TRBJ1-2; the D is unclear. Deletions cut 6 bases from V and 2 bases from J, with 10 bases between. Germline V gives CDR1 ENHRY, CDR2 SYGVKD. The CDR3 consists of 13 residues. Here the CDR3 reads CAIRAAYNYGYTF. The CDR3 coding sequence is TGTGCCATCAGGGCAGCCTACAACTATGGCTACACCTTC.

The V and J genes are TRBV30 and TRBJ2-7; D gene uncertain. Looked up from germline, CDR1 is GTSNPN and CDR2 is SVGIG (reference sequence). The CDR3 spans 13 residues. V lost 2 bases and J 9 bases, leaving 17 bases between the germline ends. Here the CDR3 reads CAWSRSNAFWQYF. The DNA for the CDR3 is TGTGCCTGGAGTCGTAGCAACGCATTCTGGCAGTACTTC.

This clonotype was observed at least ten times. This chain joins TRBV5-1 and TRBJ2-7, with 14 bases that match TRBD2. Germline V gene lookup returns CDR1 SGHRS and CDR2 YFSETQ. With 4 bases clipped from V and 1 base from J, the junction kept 13 bases outside the gene matches. The CDR3 has 19 amino acids. DNA for the CDR3: TGCGCCAGCAGCCCGGGACTAGCGGGAGTTTTCGGTAAATCCTACGAGCAGTACTTC. This sequence encodes CASSPGLAGVFGKSYEQYF. The full variable domain, completed using reference TRBV5-1 and TRBJ2-7, is KAGVTQTPRYLIKTRGQQVTLSCSPISGHRSVSWYQQTPGQGLQFLFEYFSETQRNKGNFPGRFSGRQFSNSRSEMNVSTLELGDSALYLCASSPGLAGVFGKSYEQYFGPGTRLTVT.

The V call is TRBV28, the J call TRBJ2-4; D not certain. The V gene lost 2 bases and the J gene lost 4 bases, with 3 bases spanning the gap. This CDR3 is 12 amino acids long. Looked up from germline, CDR1 is MDHEN and CDR2 is SYDVKM. DNA of the CDR3: TGTGCCAGCAGTTTAAGAAAAAACATTCAGTACTTC. Translated, it gives CASSLRKNIQYF. The complete variable domain, with remaining parts taken from reference TRBV28 and TRBJ2-4, reads DVKVTQSSRYLVKRTGEKVFLECVQDMDHENMFWYRQDPGLGLRLIYFSYDVKMKEKGDIPEGYSVSREKKERFSLILESASTNQTSMYLCASSLRKNIQYFGAGTRLSVL.

A few counts support this clonotype. J is TRBJ2-7 and V is TRBV18, with TRBD1 identical over 12 bases. The germline V gene encodes CDR1 KGHSH and CDR2 LQKENI. The CDR3 has 15 residues. The J segment lost 6 bases and the V segment lost 5 bases, leaving 8 bases of the junction unmatched. The CDR3, as DNA: TGTGCCAGCTCAACCCGGGACAGGGGGCCACTCGAGCAGTACTTC. Translation: CASSTRDRGPLEQYF.